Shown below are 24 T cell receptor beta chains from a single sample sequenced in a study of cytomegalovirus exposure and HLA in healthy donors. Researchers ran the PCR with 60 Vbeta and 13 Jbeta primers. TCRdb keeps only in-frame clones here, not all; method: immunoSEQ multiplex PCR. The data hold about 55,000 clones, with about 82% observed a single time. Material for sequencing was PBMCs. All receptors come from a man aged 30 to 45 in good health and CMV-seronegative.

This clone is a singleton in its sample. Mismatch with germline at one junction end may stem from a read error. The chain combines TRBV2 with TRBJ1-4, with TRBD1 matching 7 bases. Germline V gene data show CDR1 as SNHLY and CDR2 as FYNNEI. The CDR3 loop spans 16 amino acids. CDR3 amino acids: CAGSRTGGSTNEKLFF. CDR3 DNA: TGTGCCGGCAGTCGGACAGGAGGGTCAACTAATGAAAAACTGTTTTTT.

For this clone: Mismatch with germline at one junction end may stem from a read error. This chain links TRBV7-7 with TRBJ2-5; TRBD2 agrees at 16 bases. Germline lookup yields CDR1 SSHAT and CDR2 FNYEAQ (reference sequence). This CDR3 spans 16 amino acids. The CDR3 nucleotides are TGTGCTAGCAGCTCGGGACTAGCGGGGGGGCAAGAGACCCAGTACTTC. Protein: CASSSGLAGGQETQYF.

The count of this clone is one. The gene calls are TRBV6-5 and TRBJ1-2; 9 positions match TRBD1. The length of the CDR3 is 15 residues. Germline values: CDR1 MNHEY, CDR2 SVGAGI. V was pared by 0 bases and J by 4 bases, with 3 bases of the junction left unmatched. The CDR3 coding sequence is TGTGCCAGCAGTTACTCCACACAGGGGGCCTATGGCTACACCTTC. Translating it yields CASSYSTQGAYGYTF.

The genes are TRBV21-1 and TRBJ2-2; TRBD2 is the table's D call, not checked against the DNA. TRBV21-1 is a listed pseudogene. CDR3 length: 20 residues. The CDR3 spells CASSKGGGRLADANTGELFF. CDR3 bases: TGTGCCAGCAGCAAAGGAGGTGGGAGGCTAGCGGACGCGAACACCGGGGAGCTGTTTTTT.

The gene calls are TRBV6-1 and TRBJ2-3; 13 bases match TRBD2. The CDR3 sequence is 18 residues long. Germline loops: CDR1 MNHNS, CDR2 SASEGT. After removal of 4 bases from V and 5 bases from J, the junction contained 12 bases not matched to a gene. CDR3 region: CASSVWGTSGGARDTQYF. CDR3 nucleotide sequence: TGTGCCAGCAGTGTATGGGGTACTAGCGGGGGGGCCAGAGATACGCAGTATTTT.

CDR3 loop: CATRDGGRTGELFF. For the CDR3, the DNA is TGTGCCACCAGGGACGGGGGGCGGACCGGGGAGCTGTTTTTT. The rearrangement joins TRBV6-5 to TRBJ2-2; tentative D call: TRBD2 (7 bases). Germline loops: CDR1 MNHEY, CDR2 SVGAGI. This CDR3 has 14 residues. Trimming stripped 10 bases from V and 5 bases from J, with 17 bases between.

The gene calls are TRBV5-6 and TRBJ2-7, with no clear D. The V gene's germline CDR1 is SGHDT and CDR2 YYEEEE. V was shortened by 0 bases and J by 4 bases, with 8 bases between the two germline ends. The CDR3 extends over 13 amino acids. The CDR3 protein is CASSLELRYEQYF. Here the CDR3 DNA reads TGTGCCAGCAGCTTGGAGCTTCGATACGAGCAGTACTTC.

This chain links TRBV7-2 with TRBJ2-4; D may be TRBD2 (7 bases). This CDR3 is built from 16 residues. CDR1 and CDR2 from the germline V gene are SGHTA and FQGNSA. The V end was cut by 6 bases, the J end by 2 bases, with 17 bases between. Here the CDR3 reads CASSPQGRVTKNIQYF. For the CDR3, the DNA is TGTGCCAGCAGTCCTCAGGGGAGGGTGACCAAAAACATTCAGTACTTC. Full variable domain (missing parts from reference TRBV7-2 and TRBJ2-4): GAGVSQSPSNKVTEKGKDVELRCDPISGHTALYWYRQSLGQGLEFLIYFQGNSAPDKSGLPSDRFSAERTGGSVSTLTIQRTQQEDSAVYLCASSPQGRVTKNIQYFGAGTRLSVL.

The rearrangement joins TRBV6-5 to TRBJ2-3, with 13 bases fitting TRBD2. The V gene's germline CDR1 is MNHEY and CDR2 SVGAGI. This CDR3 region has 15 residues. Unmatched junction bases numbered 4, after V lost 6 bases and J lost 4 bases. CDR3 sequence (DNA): TGTGCCAGCAGGTGGACTAGCGGGAGATCAGATACGCAGTATTTT. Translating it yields CASRWTSGRSDTQYF.

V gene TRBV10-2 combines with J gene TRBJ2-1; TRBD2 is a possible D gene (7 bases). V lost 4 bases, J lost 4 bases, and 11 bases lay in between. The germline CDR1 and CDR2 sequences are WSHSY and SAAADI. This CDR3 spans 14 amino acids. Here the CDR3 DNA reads TGCGCCAGCAGTGTTGCGGGGGCTTACAATGAGCAGTTCTTC. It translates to CASSVAGAYNEQFF.

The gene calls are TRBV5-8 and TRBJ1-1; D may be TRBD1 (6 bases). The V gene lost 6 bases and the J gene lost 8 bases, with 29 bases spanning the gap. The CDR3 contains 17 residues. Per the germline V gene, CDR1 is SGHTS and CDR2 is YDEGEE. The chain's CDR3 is CASIPWYALGGHREAFF. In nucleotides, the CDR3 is TGTGCCAGCATACCCTGGTACGCACTTGGGGGACACAGAGAAGCTTTCTTT.

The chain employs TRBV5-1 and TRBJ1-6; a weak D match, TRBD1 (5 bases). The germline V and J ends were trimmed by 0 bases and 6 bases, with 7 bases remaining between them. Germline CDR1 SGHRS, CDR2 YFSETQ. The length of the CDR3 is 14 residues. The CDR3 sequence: CASSLGGGNSPLHF. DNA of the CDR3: TGCGCCAGCAGCTTGGGGGGGGGTAATTCACCCCTCCACTTT.

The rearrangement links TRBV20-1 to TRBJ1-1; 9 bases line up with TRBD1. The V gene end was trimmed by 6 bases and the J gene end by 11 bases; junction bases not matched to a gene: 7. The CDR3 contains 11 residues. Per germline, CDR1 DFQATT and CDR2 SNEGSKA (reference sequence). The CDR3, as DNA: TGCAGTGCCAGGACAGGGGACAGGGCTTTCTTT. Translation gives CSARTGDRAFF.

CDR3 in DNA: TGTGCCAGCAGCCGGACAGACCAAGAGACCCAGTACTTC. Amino acids: CASSRTDQETQYF. The V gene is TRBV5-4, the J gene TRBJ2-5, with D possibly being TRBD1 (6 bases). V was clipped by 4 bases and J by 0 bases, with 7 bases between them. The CDR3 is made up of 13 amino acids. The germline gives CDR1 SGHNT, CDR2 YYREEE (reference sequence). The full variable domain, with the rest looked up from reference TRBV5-4 and TRBJ2-5, is ETGVTQSPTHLIKTRGQQVTLRCSSQSGHNTVSWYQQALGQGPQFIFQYYREEENGRGNFPPRFSGLQFPNYSSELNVNALELDDSALYLCASSRTDQETQYFGPGTRLLVL.

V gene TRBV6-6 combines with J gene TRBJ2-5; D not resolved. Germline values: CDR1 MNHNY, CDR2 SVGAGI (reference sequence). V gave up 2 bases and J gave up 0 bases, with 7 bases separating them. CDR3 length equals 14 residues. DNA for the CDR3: TGTGCCAGCAGTTACGGGCTACACCAAGAGACCCAGTACTTC. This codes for CASSYGLHQETQYF.

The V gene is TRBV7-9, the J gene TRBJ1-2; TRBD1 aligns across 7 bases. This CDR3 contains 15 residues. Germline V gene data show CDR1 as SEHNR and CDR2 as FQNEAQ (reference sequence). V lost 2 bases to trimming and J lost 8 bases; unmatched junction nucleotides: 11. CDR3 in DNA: TGTGCCAGCAGCTTAATGGACACAGGGGCGCGGGGCTACACCTTC. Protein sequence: CASSLMDTGARGYTF.

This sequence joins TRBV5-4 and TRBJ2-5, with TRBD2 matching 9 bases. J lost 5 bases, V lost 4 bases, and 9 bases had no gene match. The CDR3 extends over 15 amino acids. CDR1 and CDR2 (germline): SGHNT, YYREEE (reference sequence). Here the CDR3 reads CASSAGLALWETQYF. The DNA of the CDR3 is TGTGCCAGCAGCGCGGGACTAGCTCTTTGGGAGACCCAGTACTTC.

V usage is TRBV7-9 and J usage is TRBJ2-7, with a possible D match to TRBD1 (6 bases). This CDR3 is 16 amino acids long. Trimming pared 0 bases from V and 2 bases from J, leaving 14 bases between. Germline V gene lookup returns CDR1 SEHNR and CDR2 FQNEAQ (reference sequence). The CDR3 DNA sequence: TGTGCCAGCAGCTTAGCCAGGGGTAGCCAAACCTACGAGCAGTACTTC. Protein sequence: CASSLARGSQTYEQYF.

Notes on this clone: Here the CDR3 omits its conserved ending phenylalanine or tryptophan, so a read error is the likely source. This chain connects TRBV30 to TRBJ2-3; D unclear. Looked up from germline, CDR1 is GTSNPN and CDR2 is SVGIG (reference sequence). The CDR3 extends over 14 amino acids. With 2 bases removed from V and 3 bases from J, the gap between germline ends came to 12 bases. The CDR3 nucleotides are TGTGCCTGGAGTAAGGTTACAAGGACAGATACGCAGTATCTT. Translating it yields CAWSKVTRTDTQYL.

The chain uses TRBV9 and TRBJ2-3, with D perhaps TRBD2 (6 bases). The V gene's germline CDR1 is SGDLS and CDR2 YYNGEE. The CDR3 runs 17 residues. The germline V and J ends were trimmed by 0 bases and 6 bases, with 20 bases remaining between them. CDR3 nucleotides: TGTGCCAGCAGCGTAGGTGGGGGAGGTGGGAGTGGCGATACGCAGTATTTT. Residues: CASSVGGGGGSGDTQYF.

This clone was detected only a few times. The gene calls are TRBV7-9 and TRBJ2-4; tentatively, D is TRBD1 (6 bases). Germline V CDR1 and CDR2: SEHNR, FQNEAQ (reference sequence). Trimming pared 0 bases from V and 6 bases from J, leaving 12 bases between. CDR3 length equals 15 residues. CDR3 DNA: TGTGCCAGCAGCTTAGCGCGTACAGGGCGAAACATTCAGTACTTC. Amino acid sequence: CASSLARTGRNIQYF.

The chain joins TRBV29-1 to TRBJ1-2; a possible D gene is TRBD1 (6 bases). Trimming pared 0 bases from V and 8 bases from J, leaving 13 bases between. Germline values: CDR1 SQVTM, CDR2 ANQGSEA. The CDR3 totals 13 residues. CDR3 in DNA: TGCAGCGTTGAAGATGGGGGGGCGCGGGGCTACACCTTC. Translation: CSVEDGGARGYTF.

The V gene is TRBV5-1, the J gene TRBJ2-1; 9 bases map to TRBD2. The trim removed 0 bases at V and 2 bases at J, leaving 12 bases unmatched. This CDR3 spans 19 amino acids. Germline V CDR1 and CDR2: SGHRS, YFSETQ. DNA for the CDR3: TGCGCCAGCAGCTTGGATAGGTCTAGCGGGAACTTACCCTACAATGAGCAGTTCTTC. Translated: CASSLDRSSGNLPYNEQFF. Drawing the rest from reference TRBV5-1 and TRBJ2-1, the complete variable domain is KAGVTQTPRYLIKTRGQQVTLSCSPISGHRSVSWYQQTPGQGLQFLFEYFSETQRNKGNFPGRFSGRQFSNSRSEMNVSTLELGDSALYLCASSLDRSSGNLPYNEQFFGPGTRLTVL.

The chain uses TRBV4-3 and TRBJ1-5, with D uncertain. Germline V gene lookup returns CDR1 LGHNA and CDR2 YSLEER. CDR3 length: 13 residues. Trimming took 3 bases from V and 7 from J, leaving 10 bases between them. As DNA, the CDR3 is TGCGCCAGCAGCCAGAGGACGGGACAGCCCCAGCATTTT. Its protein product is CASSQRTGQPQHF.